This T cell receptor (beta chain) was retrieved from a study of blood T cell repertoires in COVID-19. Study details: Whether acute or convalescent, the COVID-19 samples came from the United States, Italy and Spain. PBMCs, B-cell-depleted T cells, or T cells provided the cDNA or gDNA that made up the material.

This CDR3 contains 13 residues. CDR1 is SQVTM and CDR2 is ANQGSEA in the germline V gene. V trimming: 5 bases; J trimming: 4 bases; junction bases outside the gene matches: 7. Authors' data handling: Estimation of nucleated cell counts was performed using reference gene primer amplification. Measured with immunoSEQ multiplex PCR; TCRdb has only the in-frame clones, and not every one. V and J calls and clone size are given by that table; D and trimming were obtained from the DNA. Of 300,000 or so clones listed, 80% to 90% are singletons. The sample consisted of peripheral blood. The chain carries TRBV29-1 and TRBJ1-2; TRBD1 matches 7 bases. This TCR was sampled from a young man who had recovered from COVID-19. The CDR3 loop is CSVLGRGSYGYTF. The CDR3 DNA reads TGCAGCGTTCTTGGCAGGGGGAGCTATGGCTACACCTTC.